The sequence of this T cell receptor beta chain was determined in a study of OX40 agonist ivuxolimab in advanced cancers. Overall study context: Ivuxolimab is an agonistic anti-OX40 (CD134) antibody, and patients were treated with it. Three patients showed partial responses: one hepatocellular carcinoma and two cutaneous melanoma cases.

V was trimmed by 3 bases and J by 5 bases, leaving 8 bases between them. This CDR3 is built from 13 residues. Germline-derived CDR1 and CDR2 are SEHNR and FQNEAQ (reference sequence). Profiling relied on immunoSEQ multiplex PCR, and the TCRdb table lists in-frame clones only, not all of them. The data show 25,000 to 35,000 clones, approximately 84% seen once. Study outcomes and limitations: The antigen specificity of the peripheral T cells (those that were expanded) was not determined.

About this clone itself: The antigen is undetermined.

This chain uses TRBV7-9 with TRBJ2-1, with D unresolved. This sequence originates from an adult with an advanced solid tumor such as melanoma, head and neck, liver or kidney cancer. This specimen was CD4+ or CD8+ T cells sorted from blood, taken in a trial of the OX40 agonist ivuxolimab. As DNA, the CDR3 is TGTGCCAGCAGCTTGTCGGCAGACAATGAGCAGTTCTTC. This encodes CASSLSADNEQFF.